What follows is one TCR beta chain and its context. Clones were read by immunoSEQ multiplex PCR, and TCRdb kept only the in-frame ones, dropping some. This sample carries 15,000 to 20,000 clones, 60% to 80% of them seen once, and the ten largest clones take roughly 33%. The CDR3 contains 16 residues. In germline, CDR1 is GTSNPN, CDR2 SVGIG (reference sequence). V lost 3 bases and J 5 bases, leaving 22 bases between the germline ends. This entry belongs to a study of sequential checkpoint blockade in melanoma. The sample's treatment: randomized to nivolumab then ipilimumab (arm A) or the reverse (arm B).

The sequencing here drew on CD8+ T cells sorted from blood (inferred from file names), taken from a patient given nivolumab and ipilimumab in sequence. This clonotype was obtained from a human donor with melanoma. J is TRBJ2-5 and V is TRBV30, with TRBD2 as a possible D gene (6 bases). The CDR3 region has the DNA TGTGCCTGGAGAGCTCTTTTAGCGTCGGAGGGGGAGACCCAGTACTTC. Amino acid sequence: CAWRALLASEGETQYF.